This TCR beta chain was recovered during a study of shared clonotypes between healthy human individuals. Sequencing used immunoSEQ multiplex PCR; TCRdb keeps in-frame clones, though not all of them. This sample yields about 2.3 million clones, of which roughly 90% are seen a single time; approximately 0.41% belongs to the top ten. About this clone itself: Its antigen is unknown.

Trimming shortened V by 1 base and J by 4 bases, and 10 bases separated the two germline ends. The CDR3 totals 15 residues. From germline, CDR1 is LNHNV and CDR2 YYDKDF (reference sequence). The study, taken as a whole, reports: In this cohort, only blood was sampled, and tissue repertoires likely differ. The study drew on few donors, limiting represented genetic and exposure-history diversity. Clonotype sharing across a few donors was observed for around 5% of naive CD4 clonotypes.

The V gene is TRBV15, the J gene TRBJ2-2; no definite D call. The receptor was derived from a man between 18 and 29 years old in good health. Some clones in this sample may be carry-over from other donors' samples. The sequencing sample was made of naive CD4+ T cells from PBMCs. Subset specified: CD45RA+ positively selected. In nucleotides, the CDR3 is TGTGCCACCAGCAGAGGGGCGGTGCTCACCGGGGAGCTGTTTTTT. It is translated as CATSRGAVLTGELFF.